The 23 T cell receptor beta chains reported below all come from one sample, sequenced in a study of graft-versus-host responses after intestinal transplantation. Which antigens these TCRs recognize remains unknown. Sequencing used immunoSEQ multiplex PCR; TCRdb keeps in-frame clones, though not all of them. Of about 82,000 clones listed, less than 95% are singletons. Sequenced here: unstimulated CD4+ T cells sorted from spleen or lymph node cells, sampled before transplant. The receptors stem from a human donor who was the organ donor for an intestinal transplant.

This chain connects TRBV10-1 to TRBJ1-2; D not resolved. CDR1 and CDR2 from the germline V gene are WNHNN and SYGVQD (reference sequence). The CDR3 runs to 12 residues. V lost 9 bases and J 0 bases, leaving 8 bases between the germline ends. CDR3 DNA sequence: TGCGCCAGTGCATTAGCTAACTATGGCTACACCTTC. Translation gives CASALANYGYTF.

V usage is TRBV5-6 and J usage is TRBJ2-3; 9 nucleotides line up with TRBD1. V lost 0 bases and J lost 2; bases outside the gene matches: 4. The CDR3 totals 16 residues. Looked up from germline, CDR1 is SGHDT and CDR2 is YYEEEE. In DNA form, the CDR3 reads TGTGCCAGCAGCTTGGTGACAGGGGGTTTCACAGATACGCAGTATTTT. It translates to CASSLVTGGFTDTQYF.

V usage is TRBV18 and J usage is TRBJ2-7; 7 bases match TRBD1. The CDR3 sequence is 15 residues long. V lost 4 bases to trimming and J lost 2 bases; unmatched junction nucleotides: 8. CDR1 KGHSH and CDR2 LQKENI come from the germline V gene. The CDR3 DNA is TGTGCCAGCTCACACCCCGGGACAGCTACCTACGAGCAGTACTTC. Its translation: CASSHPGTATYEQYF.

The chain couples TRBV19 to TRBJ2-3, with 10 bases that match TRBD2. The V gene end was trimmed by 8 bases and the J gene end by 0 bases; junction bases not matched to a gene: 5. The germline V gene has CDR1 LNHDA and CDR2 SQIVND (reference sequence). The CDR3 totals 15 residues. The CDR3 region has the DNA TGTGCCAGTGATATAGCGGGGGGAAGCACAGATACGCAGTATTTT. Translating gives CASDIAGGSTDTQYF.

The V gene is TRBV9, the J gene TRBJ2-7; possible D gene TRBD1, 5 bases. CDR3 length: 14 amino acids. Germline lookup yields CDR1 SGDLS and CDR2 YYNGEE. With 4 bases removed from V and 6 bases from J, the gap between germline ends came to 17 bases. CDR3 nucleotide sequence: TGTGCCAGCAGCCCAAAGTTCGTCCAGGGCGAGCAGTACTTC. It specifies CASSPKFVQGEQYF. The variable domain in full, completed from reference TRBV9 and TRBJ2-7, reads DSGVTQTPKHLITATGQRVTLRCSPRSGDLSVYWYQQSLDQGLQFLIQYYNGEERAKGNILERFSAQQFPDLHSELNLSSLELGDSALYFCASSPKFVQGEQYFGPGTRLTVT.

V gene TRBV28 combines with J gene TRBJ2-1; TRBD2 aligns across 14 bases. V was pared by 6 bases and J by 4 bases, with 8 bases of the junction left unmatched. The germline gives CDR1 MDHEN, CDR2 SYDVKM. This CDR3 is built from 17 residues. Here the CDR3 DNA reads TGTGCCAGCAGACCCAGGACTAGCGGGGGGCTTTACAATGAGCAGTTCTTC. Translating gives CASRPRTSGGLYNEQFF.

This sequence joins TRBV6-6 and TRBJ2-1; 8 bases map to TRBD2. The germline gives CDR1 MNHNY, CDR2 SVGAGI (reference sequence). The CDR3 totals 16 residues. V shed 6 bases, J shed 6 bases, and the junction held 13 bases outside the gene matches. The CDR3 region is CASRSAGTRGLNEQFF. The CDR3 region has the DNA TGTGCCAGCAGGAGTGCCGGGACTAGAGGACTCAATGAGCAGTTCTTC.

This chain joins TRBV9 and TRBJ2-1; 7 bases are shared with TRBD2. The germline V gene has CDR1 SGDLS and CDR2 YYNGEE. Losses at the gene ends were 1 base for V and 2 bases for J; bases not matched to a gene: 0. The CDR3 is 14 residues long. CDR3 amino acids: CASSVSGTYNEQFF. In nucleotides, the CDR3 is TGTGCCAGCAGCGTAAGCGGGACCTACAATGAGCAGTTCTTC.

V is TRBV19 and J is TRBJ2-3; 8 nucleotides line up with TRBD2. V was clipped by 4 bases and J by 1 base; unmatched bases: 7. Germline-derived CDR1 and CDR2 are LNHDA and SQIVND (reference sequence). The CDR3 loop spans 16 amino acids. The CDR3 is CASSTQPGLGTDTQYF. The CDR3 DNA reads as TGTGCCAGTAGTACGCAGCCGGGACTAGGCACAGATACGCAGTATTTT. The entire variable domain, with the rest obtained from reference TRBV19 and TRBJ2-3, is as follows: DGGITQSPKYLFRKEGQNVTLSCEQNLNHDAMYWYRQDPGQGLRLIYYSQIVNDFQKGDIAEGYSVSREKKESFPLTVTSAQKNPTAFYLCASSTQPGLGTDTQYFGPGTRLTVL.

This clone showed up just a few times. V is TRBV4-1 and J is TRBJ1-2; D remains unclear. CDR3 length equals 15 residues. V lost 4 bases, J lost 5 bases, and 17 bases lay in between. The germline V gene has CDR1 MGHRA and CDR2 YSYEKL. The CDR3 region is CASSPRAGEGYGYTF. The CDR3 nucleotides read TGCGCCAGCAGCCCGAGGGCCGGCGAGGGTTATGGCTACACCTTC.

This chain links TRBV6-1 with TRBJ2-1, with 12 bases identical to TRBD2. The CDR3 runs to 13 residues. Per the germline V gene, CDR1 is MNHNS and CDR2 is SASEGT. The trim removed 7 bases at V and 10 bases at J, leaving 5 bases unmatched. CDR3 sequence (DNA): TGTGCCAGCACGCTAGCGGGAGGGTGGGAGCAGTTCTTC. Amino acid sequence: CASTLAGGWEQFF.

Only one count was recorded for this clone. This CDR3 is CASSQGPGLAPYEQYF. DNA of the CDR3: TGCGCCAGCAGCCAAGGCCCGGGACTAGCCCCCTACGAGCAGTACTTC. V usage is TRBV4-1 and J usage is TRBJ2-7, with 9 positions matching TRBD2. J was trimmed by 2 bases and V by 1 base; bases with no gene match: 6. CDR1 is MGHRA, CDR2 YSYEKL, per germline. This CDR3 contains 16 residues.

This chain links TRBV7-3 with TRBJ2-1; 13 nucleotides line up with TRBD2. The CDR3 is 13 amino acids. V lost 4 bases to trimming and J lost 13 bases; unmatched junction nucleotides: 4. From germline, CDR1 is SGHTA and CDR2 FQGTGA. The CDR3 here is CASSYGLAGEQFF. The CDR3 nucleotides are TGTGCCAGCAGCTATGGACTAGCGGGAGAACAGTTCTTC. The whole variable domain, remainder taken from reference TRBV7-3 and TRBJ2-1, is GAGVSQTPSNKVTEKGKYVELRCDPISGHTALYWYRQSLGQGPEFLIYFQGTGAADDSGLPNDRFFAVRPEGSVSTLKIQRTERGDSAVYLCASSYGLAGEQFFGPGTRLTVL.

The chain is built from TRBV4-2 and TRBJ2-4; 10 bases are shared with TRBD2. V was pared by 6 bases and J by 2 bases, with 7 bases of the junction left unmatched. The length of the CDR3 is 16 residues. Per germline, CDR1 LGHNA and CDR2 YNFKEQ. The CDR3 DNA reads TGTGCCAGCAGTCGAGCGGGGGGGAGAACCAAAAACATTCAGTACTTC. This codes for CASSRAGGRTKNIQYF.

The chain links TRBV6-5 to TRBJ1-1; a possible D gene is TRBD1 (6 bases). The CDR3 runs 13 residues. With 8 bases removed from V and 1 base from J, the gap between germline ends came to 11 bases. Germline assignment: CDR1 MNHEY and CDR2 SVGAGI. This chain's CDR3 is CASPLTGNTEAFF. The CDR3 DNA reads TGTGCCAGCCCCCTGACAGGGAACACTGAAGCTTTCTTT.

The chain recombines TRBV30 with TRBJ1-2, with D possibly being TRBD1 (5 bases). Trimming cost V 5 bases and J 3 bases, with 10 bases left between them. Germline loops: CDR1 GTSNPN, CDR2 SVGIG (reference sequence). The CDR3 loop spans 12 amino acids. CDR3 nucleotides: TGTGCCTGGCGCAGGGCAGACTATGGCTACACCTTC. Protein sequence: CAWRRADYGYTF.

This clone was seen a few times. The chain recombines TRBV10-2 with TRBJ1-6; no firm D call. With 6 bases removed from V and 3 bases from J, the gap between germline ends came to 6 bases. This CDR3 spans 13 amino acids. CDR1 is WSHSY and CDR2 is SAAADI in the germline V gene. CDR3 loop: CASSPLYNSPLHF. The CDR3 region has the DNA TGCGCCAGCAGCCCTCTCTATAATTCACCCCTCCACTTT.

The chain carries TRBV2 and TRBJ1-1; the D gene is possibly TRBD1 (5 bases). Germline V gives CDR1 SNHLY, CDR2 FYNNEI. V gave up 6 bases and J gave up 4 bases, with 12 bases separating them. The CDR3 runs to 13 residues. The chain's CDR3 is CASRGDAGTEAFF. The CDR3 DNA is TGTGCCAGCAGAGGGGATGCTGGCACTGAAGCTTTCTTT.

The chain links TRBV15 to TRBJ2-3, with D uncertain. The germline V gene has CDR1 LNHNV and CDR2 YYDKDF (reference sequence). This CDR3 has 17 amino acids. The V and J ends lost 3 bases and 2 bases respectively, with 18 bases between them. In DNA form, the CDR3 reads TGTGCCACCAGCAGTTATCCGAACACAAAAATCACAGATACGCAGTATTTT. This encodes CATSSYPNTKITDTQYF.

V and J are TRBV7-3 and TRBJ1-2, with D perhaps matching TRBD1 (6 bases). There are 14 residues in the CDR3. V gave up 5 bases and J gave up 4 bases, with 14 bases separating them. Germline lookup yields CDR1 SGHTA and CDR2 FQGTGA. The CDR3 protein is CASSPGTPAYGYTF. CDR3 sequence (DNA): TGTGCCAGCAGCCCCGGGACACCGGCCTATGGCTACACCTTC.

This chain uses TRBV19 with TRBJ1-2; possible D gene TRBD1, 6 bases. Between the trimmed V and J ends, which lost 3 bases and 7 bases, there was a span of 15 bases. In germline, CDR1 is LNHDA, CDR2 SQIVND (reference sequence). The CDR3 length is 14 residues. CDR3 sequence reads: CASSIPRDIRGYTF. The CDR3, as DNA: TGTGCCAGTAGTATTCCCCGGGACATTCGTGGCTACACCTTC.

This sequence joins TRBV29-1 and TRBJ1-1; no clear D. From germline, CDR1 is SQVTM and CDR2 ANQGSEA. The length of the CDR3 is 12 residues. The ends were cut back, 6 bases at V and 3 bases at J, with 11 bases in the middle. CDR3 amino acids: CSVEDPDTEAFF. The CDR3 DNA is TGCAGCGTGGAGGATCCGGACACTGAAGCTTTCTTT.

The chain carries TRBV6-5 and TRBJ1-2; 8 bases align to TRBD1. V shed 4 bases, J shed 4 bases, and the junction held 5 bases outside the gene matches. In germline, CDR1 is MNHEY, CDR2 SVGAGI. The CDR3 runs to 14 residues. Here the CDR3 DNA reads TGTGCCAGCAGTTTGGACAGGGAAGCCTATGGCTACACCTTC. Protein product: CASSLDREAYGYTF.